These T cell receptor beta chains were read from a single sample in a study of control samples from healthy donors and cancer patients. Profiled with immunoSEQ multiplex PCR; TCRdb holds only in-frame clones, not every one. Among some 130,000 clones listed, roughly 90% were seen once. Sequenced sample: blood. These receptor sequences come from a man aged 18 to 30 in good health. CDR3s include the opening cysteine and the closing phenylalanine or tryptophan. D genes are given only for firm matches.

j_call,d_call,v_call,cdr3_aa
TRBJ2-6,TRBD1,TRBV6-4,CASSDSTGGSGANVLTF
TRBJ2-3,-,TRBV9,CASSVGTDTQYF
TRBJ2-3,TRBD2,TRBV29-1,CSVEVGSGGRTDTQYF
TRBJ2-1,-,TRBV30,CAWSGAYSYNEQFF
TRBJ2-5,-,TRBV2,CASSRGPSQYF
TRBJ2-1,TRBD1,TRBV28,CASSLRTGQSEQFF
TRBJ1-4,TRBD1,TRBV9,CASSAGGTGIGEKLFF
TRBJ1-2,TRBD1,TRBV29-1,CSVRTGVGGGYTF
TRBJ2-1,TRBD2,TRBV30,CAWSVFSGGLFYNEQFF
TRBJ2-2,-,TRBV2,CASRIEKDTGELFF
TRBJ1-1,-,TRBV29-1,CSVGDVGRAAEAFF
TRBJ1-2,TRBD1,TRBV6-6,CASSYWDRGFNGYTF
TRBJ2-5,TRBD2,TRBV2,CASSDGGGETQYF
TRBJ2-5,-,TRBV3-1/TRBV3-2,CASRQLMTGQETQYF
TRBJ1-5,TRBD1,TRBV7-9,CASSPDRGRRQPQHF
TRBJ2-3,-,TRBV27,CASSFGLGRDTQYF
TRBJ1-6,-,TRBV5-1,CASSLEWRSSYNSPLHF
TRBJ2-7,-,TRBV5-4,CASSRLGGSYEQYF
TRBJ1-1,-,TRBV9,CASSRTESEAFF
TRBJ2-7,-,TRBV5-1,CASRWYRNPHSYEQYF
TRBJ1-2,-,TRBV9,CASSETGTSFGYGYTF
TRBJ2-3,TRBD2,TRBV24-1,CATSDPRGAGDTQYF
TRBJ2-7,-,TRBV5-1,CASSLGPGGGEQYF
TRBJ1-1,TRBD1,TRBV7-2,CASSARSGTDTEAFF
TRBJ2-2,-,TRBV5-1,CASSLDTNTGELFF
TRBJ1-2,-,TRBV9,CASSGSRVGYTF
TRBJ2-1,-,TRBV7-6,CASSLGANEQFF